The rows below give T cell receptor beta chains drawn from one sample of a study of shared T cell receptors in the human thymus. Profiled with immunoSEQ multiplex PCR; TCRdb holds only in-frame clones, not every one. The data hold hundreds of thousands of clones, with around 85% observed a single time. The same sample was also studied in work on human thymus T cells.

Source material: thymocytes. The receptor set was obtained from a girl under two years old with a congenital heart defect. The CDR3 runs from the conserved cysteine through the conserved F or W. Fields, in order: V gene, J gene, D gene, CDR3 DNA, CDR3 protein. D genes are given only for firm matches.

TRBV4-3	TRBJ2-1	.	TGCGCCAGCAGCCAAGATTCCTCCGACAATGAGCAGTTCTTC	CASSQDSSDNEQFF
TRBV5-6	TRBJ2-7	TRBD2	TGTGCCAGCAGCTCGCAGCGGGGGCCCACCTACTACGAGCAGTACTTC	CASSSQRGPTYYEQYF
TRBV9	TRBJ1-2	TRBD1	TGTGCCAGCAGCGTACCGAGAAACAGGGGACCGAACTATGGCTACACCTTC	CASSVPRNRGPNYGYTF
TRBV29-1	TRBJ2-3	.	TGCAGCGTGGGACATGGGATGCTCAGCACAGATACGCAGTATTTT	CSVGHGMLSTDTQYF
TRBV5-1	TRBJ1-5	.	TGCGCCAGCAGCTCCCTCGGGGGGACCCAGCATTTT	CASSSLGGTQHF
TRBV30	TRBJ2-2	.	TGTGCCTGGAGTCCCCCGTACAATCCCGCCATCCTCAACACCGGGGAGCTGTTTTTT	CAWSPPYNPAILNTGELFF
TRBV7-9	TRBJ2-3	.	TGTGCCAGCTTCCAAGTATCCCGGTGGGGCGATACGCAGTATTTT	CASFQVSRWGDTQYF
TRBV4-1	TRBJ1-1	.	TGCGCCAGCAGCCAAGCTTCAGGGGATCTCGAGAACACTGAAGCTTTCTTT	CASSQASGDLENTEAFF
TRBV4-3	TRBJ1-1	TRBD1	TGCGCCAGCAGCCGTTTCACGGGACAGGGGGCTGAAGCTTTCTTT	CASSRFTGQGAEAFF
TRBV7-6	TRBJ2-5	.	TGTGCCAGCAGCTTAGCGGCCCCCCAAGAGACCCAGTACTTC	CASSLAAPQETQYF
TRBV5-8	TRBJ1-1	.	TGTGCCAGCCAAAAGGGAGTGAACACTGAAGCTTTCTTT	CASQKGVNTEAFF